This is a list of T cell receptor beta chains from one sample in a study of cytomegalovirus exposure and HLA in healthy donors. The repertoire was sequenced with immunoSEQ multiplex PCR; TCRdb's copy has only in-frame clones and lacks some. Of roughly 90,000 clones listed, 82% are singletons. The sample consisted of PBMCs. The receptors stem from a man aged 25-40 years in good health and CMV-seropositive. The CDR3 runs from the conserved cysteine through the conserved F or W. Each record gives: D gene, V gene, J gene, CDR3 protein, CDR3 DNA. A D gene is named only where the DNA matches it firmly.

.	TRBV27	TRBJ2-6	CASILSGANVLTF	TGTGCCAGCATCCTCTCTGGGGCCAACGTCCTGACTTTC
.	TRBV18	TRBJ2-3	CASSPPVGGTDTQYF	TGTGCCAGCTCACCACCCGTGGGAGGCACAGATACGCAGTATTTT
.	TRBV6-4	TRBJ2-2	CASSADLGGELFF	TGTGCCAGCAGTGCAGACCTAGGCGGGGAGCTGTTTTTT
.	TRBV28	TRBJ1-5	CASSQGQYSNQPQHF	TGTGCCAGCAGCCAAGGACAGTATAGCAATCAGCCCCAGCATTTT
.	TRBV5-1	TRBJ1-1	CASSLDPPGTEAFF	TGCGCCAGCAGCTTGGACCCACCCGGCACTGAAGCTTTCTTT
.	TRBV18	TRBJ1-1	CASSPQGGNTEAFF	TGTGCCAGCTCACCCCAGGGCGGGAACACTGAAGCTTTCTTT
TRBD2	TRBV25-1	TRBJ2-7	CASRAGTYYEQYF	TGTGCCAGCAGAGCGGGAACTTACTACGAGCAGTACTTC
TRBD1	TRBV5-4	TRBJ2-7	CASSLVTGQVTYEQYF	TGTGCCAGCAGCTTGGTGACGGGACAGGTTACCTACGAGCAGTACTTC
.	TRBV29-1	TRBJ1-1	CSAQTGSAEAFF	TGCAGCGCCCAGACGGGGTCGGCTGAAGCTTTCTTT
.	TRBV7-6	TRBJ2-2	CASSRGFTGELFF	TGTGCCAGCAGTAGGGGGTTCACCGGGGAGCTGTTTTTT
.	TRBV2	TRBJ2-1	CASSPGLASYNEQFF	TGTGCCAGCAGCCCCGGACTCGCCTCCTACAATGAGCAGTTCTTC